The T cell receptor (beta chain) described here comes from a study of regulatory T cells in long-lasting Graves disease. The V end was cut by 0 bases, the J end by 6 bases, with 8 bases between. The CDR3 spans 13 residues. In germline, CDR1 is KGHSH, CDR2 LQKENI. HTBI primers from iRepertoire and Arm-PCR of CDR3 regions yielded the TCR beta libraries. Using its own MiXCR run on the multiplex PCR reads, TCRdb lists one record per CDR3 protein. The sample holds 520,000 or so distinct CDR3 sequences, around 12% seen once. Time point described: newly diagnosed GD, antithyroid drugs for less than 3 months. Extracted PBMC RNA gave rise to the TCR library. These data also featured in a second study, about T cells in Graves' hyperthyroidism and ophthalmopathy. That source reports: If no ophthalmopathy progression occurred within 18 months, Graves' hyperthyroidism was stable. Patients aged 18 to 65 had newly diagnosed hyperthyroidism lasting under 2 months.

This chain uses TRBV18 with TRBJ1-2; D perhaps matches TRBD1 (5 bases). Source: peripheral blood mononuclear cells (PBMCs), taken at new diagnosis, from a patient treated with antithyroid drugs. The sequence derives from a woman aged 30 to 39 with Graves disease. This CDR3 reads CASSPPGGDGYTF. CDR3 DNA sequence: TGTGCCAGCTCACCACCCGGGGGGGATGGCTACACCTTC.